This T cell receptor beta chain is drawn from a study of early T cells in non-severe SARS-CoV-2 infection. Looking at the study overall: Unsorted whole blood bulk RNA was sequenced, with unpaired chains.

Study results and limitations: VDJdb matching favored anti-spike CD8 responses, missing private and CD4 specificities.

A word on this clonotype: Its antigen is unidentified.

Germline V CDR1 and CDR2: SGHTA, FQGNSA. The length of the CDR3 is 11 residues. After removal of 6 bases from V and 15 bases from J, the junction contained 8 bases not matched to a gene. Separate cDNA molecules each had unique molecular identifiers attached to them. TCRdb re-derived calls from the 5' RACE reads in MiXCR, one entry per CDR3 protein. The sample records around 50,000 distinct CDR3 sequences, over 7.5% being singletons. The material sequenced was whole blood. The source is an adult who was a healthcare worker with PCR-confirmed SARS-CoV-2 infection or an uninfected control (not recorded which). The chain combines TRBV7-2 with TRBJ2-1; 7 nucleotides line up with TRBD1. For the CDR3, the DNA is TGTGCCAGCAGTTTTGGGACAGTGGGGTTCTTC. This gives the protein CASSFGTVGFF.